Below, 23 T cell receptor beta chains from the same sample are listed, as sequenced in a study of T cells in tuberculosis. Stated time point: new active TB diagnosis, blood taken before or within 7 days of starting treatment. Generated by immunoSEQ multiplex PCR, the TCRdb table keeps only in-frame clones and is missing some. The top ten hold more than 9.5% of the sample, which has over 30,000 clones, over 85% seen once. Sequences were derived from PBMCs, sampled at tuberculosis diagnosis. The receptors derive from an adult with tuberculosis.

The CDR3 DNA sequence: TGTGCCAGTAGCAACCAGGGGGACTATGGCTACACCTTC. Protein: CASSNQGDYGYTF. The chain employs TRBV19 and TRBJ1-2, with 7 bases fitting TRBD1. V trimming: 6 bases; J trimming: 3 bases; junction bases outside the gene matches: 4. This CDR3 has 13 amino acids. The V gene's germline CDR1 is LNHDA and CDR2 SQIVND (reference sequence). The entire variable domain, with the rest obtained from reference TRBV19 and TRBJ1-2, is as follows: DGGITQSPKYLFRKEGQNVTLSCEQNLNHDAMYWYRQDPGQGLRLIYYSQIVNDFQKGDIAEGYSVSREKKESFPLTVTSAQKNPTAFYLCASSNQGDYGYTFGSGTRLTVV.

This chain connects TRBV28 to TRBJ2-5; D is perhaps TRBD2 (6 bases). The V end lost 5 bases, the J end lost 5 bases, and 18 bases lay between the germline ends. CDR3 length: 15 amino acids. The germline V gene encodes CDR1 MDHEN and CDR2 SYDVKM. CDR3 residues: CASSPGTPLRETQYF. CDR3 nucleotides: TGTGCCAGCAGTCCTGGGACTCCCTTACGGGAGACCCAGTACTTC.

This chain uses TRBV7-8 with TRBJ1-3; D gene ambiguous. The CDR3 totals 17 residues. Deletions cut 0 bases from V and 0 bases from J, with 12 bases between. CDR1 and CDR2 (germline): SGHVS, FQNEAQ. CDR3 sequence (DNA): TGTGCCAGCAGCTTAGCGCCGGCAGGATACTCTGGAAACACCATATATTTT. Translation gives CASSLAPAGYSGNTIYF.

This chain links TRBV15 with TRBJ2-1, with D possibly TRBD2 on 5 matching bases. V lost 5 bases and J lost 7, with 21 bases in between. The CDR3 loop spans 16 amino acids. In germline, CDR1 is LNHNV, CDR2 YYDKDF (reference sequence). As DNA, the CDR3 is TGTGCCACCAGCGGATTGTCAGGATCGGGGAAGAATGAGCAGTTCTTC. This codes for CATSGLSGSGKNEQFF.

The rearrangement joins TRBV7-9 to TRBJ2-7; 8 nucleotides align to TRBD1. CDR3 size: 16 residues. The V and J ends lost 1 base and 4 bases, in that order; junction bases with no gene match: 9. CDR1 is SEHNR, CDR2 FQNEAQ, per germline (reference sequence). The CDR3 DNA reads as TGTGCCAGCAGCTTAGGTAAGGGGACAGGACAATACGAGCAGTACTTC. This sequence encodes CASSLGKGTGQYEQYF.

The chain recombines TRBV2 with TRBJ1-1; the match to TRBD1 covers 7 bases. CDR1 and CDR2 (germline): SNHLY, FYNNEI. After removal of 7 bases from V and 3 bases from J, the junction contained 17 bases not matched to a gene. This CDR3 contains 17 residues. The CDR3 coding sequence is TGTGCCAGCATTAGGACAGGAGTGAAGGATGGTGACACTGAAGCTTTCTTT. Its protein is CASIRTGVKDGDTEAFF.

The chain links TRBV6-4 to TRBJ1-5; D is possibly TRBD1 (6 bases). The length of the CDR3 is 21 residues. CDR1 is MRHNA and CDR2 is SNTAGT in the germline V gene. Trimming removed 0 bases from V and 0 bases from J, with 24 bases in between. DNA of the CDR3: TGTGCCAGCAGTGACTCGGTACAGGGTCGGTTCCCACTGTGTAGCAATCAGCCCCAGCATTTT. It encodes CASSDSVQGRFPLCSNQPQHF.

The chain employs TRBV9 and TRBJ1-2; possible D gene TRBD1, 6 bases. Per the germline V gene, CDR1 is SGDLS and CDR2 is YYNGEE. V gave up 3 bases and J gave up 4 bases, with 13 bases separating them. The CDR3 contains 14 residues. The CDR3 DNA is TGTGCCAGCAGCGATGGGGGCATTCCCTATGGCTACACCTTC. This sequence encodes CASSDGGIPYGYTF.

In DNA form, the CDR3 reads TGTGCCAGCAGAGACCGGGACAGGGGGCAAGAGACCCAGTACTTC. It translates to CASRDRDRGQETQYF. V is TRBV27 and J is TRBJ2-5; 11 bases line up with TRBD1. The CDR3 runs 15 residues. Trimming cost V 6 bases and J 2 bases; bases outside gene matches: 5. Germline V gene sequence: CDR1 MNHEY, CDR2 SMNVEV (reference sequence).

The chain has TRBV5-1 and TRBJ1-4, with D unresolved. Per the germline V gene, CDR1 is SGHRS and CDR2 is YFSETQ. The CDR3 spans 11 residues. Trimming pared 4 bases from V and 7 bases from J, leaving 5 bases between. CDR3 nucleotides: TGCGCCAGCAGCGAGGCTGAAAAACTGTTTTTT. Its translation: CASSEAEKLFF.

This clone was detected once. This rearrangement joins TRBV4-1 to TRBJ1-2; D is perhaps TRBD1 (5 bases). The CDR3 length is 17 residues. Trimming removed 1 base from V and 6 bases from J, with 21 bases in between. The germline V gene has CDR1 MGHRA and CDR2 YSYEKL. The CDR3 here is CASSQGSKGPPAHGYTF. DNA for the CDR3: TGCGCCAGCAGCCAAGGTTCGAAGGGGCCGCCAGCACATGGCTACACCTTC.

The rearrangement links TRBV6-4 to TRBJ1-1, with no clear D. The V and J ends lost 3 bases and 3 bases respectively, with 8 bases between them. There are 13 residues in the CDR3. Germline V gene data show CDR1 as MRHNA and CDR2 as SNTAGT. CDR3 bases: TGTGCCAGCAGTGAAGGCGGGGACACTGAAGCTTTCTTT. This translates into CASSEGGDTEAFF.

This clone was recorded only once. The chain carries TRBV30 and TRBJ1-2; 7 bases align to TRBD1. The V segment lost 0 bases and the J segment 5 bases; nucleotides outside the gene matches: 6. Germline-derived CDR1 and CDR2 are GTSNPN and SVGIG (reference sequence). This CDR3 is built from 14 residues. This CDR3 reads CAWSVQGLRYGYTF. In DNA, the CDR3 is TGTGCCTGGAGTGTACAGGGGCTGAGATATGGCTACACCTTC.

This chain connects TRBV29-1 to TRBJ1-4; D ambiguous. The CDR3 covers 13 residues. Germline CDR1 SQVTM, CDR2 ANQGSEA. V was clipped by 6 bases and J by 0 bases, with 8 bases between them. This CDR3 is CSVLSSTNEKLFF. CDR3 nucleotide sequence: TGCAGCGTCCTAAGCTCAACTAATGAAAAACTGTTTTTT.

This chain links TRBV21-1 with TRBJ1-4; whether TRBD1, the table's D call, matches the DNA was not checked. TRBV21-1 is shown as a pseudogene. There are 20 residues in the CDR3. This CDR3 reads CASSKSGNRFRSQLDEKLFF. In DNA, the CDR3 is TGTGCCAGCAGCAAATCCGGCAACAGGTTCCGGTCTCAACTTGATGAAAAACTGTTTTTT.

The chain recombines TRBV30 with TRBJ1-2, with D possibly being TRBD1 (6 bases). Trimming left V 3 bases short and J 4 bases short, with 18 bases between. The germline CDR1 and CDR2 sequences are GTSNPN and SVGIG (reference sequence). This CDR3 spans 15 amino acids. The CDR3: CAWSEVYDRPYGYTF. The CDR3 region has the DNA TGTGCCTGGAGCGAAGTCTACGACAGGCCCTATGGCTACACCTTC.

This chain links TRBV7-7 with TRBJ2-5; tentatively, D is TRBD2 (5 bases). The length of the CDR3 is 14 residues. Germline CDR1 SSHAT, CDR2 FNYEAQ (reference sequence). V lost 11 bases to trimming and J lost 0 bases, with 16 bases between them. The CDR3 sequence is CAVGDSQYQETQYF. The CDR3, as DNA: TGTGCCGTGGGAGACTCCCAGTACCAAGAGACCCAGTACTTC.

This rearrangement joins TRBV7-8 to TRBJ2-3; weak D call: TRBD2 (5 bases). CDR1 is SGHVS, CDR2 FQNEAQ, per germline. Trimming pared 2 bases from V and 0 bases from J, leaving 12 bases between. The CDR3 is 16 amino acids. The CDR3 reads CASSLPGTGSTDTQYF. CDR3 bases: TGTGCCAGCAGCTTACCAGGCACGGGGAGCACAGATACGCAGTATTTT. Filled out from reference TRBV7-8 and TRBJ2-3, the complete variable domain reads GAGVSQSPRYKVAKRGQDVALRCDPISGHVSLFWYQQALGQGPEFLTYFQNEAQLDKSGLPSDRFFAERPEGSVSTLKIQRTQQEDSAVYLCASSLPGTGSTDTQYFGPGTRLTVL.

This chain joins TRBV25-1 and TRBJ2-5; 10 positions agree with TRBD2. CDR3 size: 13 residues. CDR1 is MGHDK, CDR2 SYGVNS, per germline. The CDR3 DNA reads as TGTGCAGCGGGGCTAGCGGGGGAAGAGACCCAGTACTTC. Translated, it gives CAAGLAGEETQYF.

This clone was picked up a small number of times. The chain is built from TRBV11-3 and TRBJ2-1; D possibly corresponds to TRBD2 (6 bases). CDR1 is SGHNT, CDR2 YENEEA, per germline. V was shortened by 1 base and J by 8 bases, with 15 bases between the two germline ends. The CDR3 extends over 15 amino acids. CDR3 sequence: CASSLGDGRADEQFF. CDR3 sequence (DNA): TGTGCCAGCAGCTTAGGTGACGGGAGAGCGGATGAGCAGTTCTTC.

V and J are TRBV9 and TRBJ1-5, with TRBD1 identical over 9 bases. Germline V gene lookup returns CDR1 SGDLS and CDR2 YYNGEE. CDR3 length: 15 amino acids. J was trimmed by 3 bases and V by 2 bases; bases with no gene match: 3. CDR3 loop: CASSVGQGFNQPQHF. The CDR3 DNA reads TGTGCCAGCAGCGTTGGACAGGGGTTCAATCAGCCCCAGCATTTT.

The chain combines TRBV29-1 with TRBJ2-7; 10 bases fit TRBD1. CDR3 length: 13 amino acids. The germline V gene has CDR1 SQVTM and CDR2 ANQGSEA. The ends lost 6 bases at V and 2 bases at J; junction bases unmatched: 4. The CDR3 loop reads CSVAGTGAYEQYF. The CDR3 nucleotides are TGCAGCGTCGCCGGGACAGGGGCCTACGAGCAGTACTTC.

The chain links TRBV27 to TRBJ2-3; no reliable D call. CDR1 is MNHEY and CDR2 is SMNVEV in the germline V gene (reference sequence). The CDR3 consists of 15 residues. V lost 5 bases, J lost 1 base, and 13 bases lay in between. CDR3 bases: TGTGCCAGCAGTGGCGCGGCCCTCGGCACAGATACGCAGTATTTT. As protein: CASSGAALGTDTQYF.